This record concerns one TCR beta chain sequence. This sample stems from a study of response to subunit inactivated influenza vaccine. Looked up from germline, CDR1 is LGHDT and CDR2 is YNNKEL (reference sequence). The germline V and J ends were trimmed by 4 bases and 6 bases, with 24 bases remaining between them. The CDR3 is 18 residues long. TCRdb processed the RT-PCR reads anew with MiXCR; each CDR3 protein has one entry. Here the sample spans 300,000 to 350,000 distinct CDR3 sequences, around 22% being singletons. This material consisted of PBMCs from blood, taken approximately 22 months after vaccination. The receptor was derived from a man between 50 and 75 years old who received an inactivated influenza vaccine. The chain joins TRBV3-1 to TRBJ2-2; weak D call: TRBD2 (7 bases). CDR3 in amino acids: CASSRIAMLGGAAGELFF. As DNA, the CDR3 is TGTGCCAGCAGCCGAATTGCTATGTTGGGGGGGGCGGCCGGGGAGCTGTTTTTT.